This T cell receptor beta chain was recorded in a study of PD-L1 blockade in urothelial cancer (dated by TCRdb to about 2017). With regard to the full study: Every patient began therapy around 2014 and was given atezolizumab 1,200 mg intravenously every 3 weeks. About 90% of the 29 patients were identified as males with urothelial cancer of bladder origin, and a prior smoking history was reported by 18 of 29 patients. Patients had an ECOG performance status of 0 or 1 and had received between 0 and 3 prior chemotherapy regimens. Blood samples were analyzed 3 weeks after the start of treatment (second dose) and 6 weeks after the start of treatment. Blood samples gave a median of roughly 150,000 T cells and some 83,000 unique TCRs, with a median clonality of approximately 0.08. An exploratory multi-omic analysis was conducted of the somatic, immune and clinical correlates of response to PD-L1 blockade with atezolizumab in urothelial cancer. Pretreatment tumor samples, along with matched peripheral blood serially collected before and after atezolizumab treatment, were subjected to TCR sequencing. Progression-free survival longer than 6 months counted as durable clinical benefit, and TCR features were additionally tested against both progression-free and overall survival. In the same patients, whole exome sequencing and RNA sequencing of pretreatment tumors were performed in addition to TCR sequencing. Durable clinical benefit was achieved by nine patients but not by the remaining 20. Twenty-nine patients had pretreatment blood TCR-seq, around 24 had at least one posttreatment blood collection, and around 24 had tumor TCR-seq. Broader findings and caveats from the paper: Because of the small sample size (n ≈ 30) and the many exploratory analyses performed, the results are intended to be regarded as hypothesis-generating. Among patients with durable benefit, tumor-associated TCR clones showed greater expansion in peripheral blood 3 weeks after treatment started (n ≈ 20, p = 0.022). A pretreatment peripheral blood TCR clonality below the median was linked to improved progression-free and overall survival.

The sample's time point, from its label and the paper: pretreatment peripheral blood. The cohort included under 35 patients with locally advanced or metastatic urothelial carcinoma who were treated at Memorial Sloan Kettering on a trial protocol. Peripheral blood mononuclear cells were collected pretreatment and during treatment, with between 1 and 8 total time points per patient. The Qiagen DNeasy Blood extraction kit was used to purify genomic DNA from total PBMCs and from tumor samples. Collected pretreatment and during treatment, PBMCs were isolated and stored as previously described. This clone appeared once. Its antigen remains unidentified. No quality values exist for individual bases; no much larger clone is one base distant. The CDR3 goes from the cysteine to the phenylalanine over 16 residues. Solely the CDR3 DNA is kept, with 48 bases framed from the first base. V sheds 5 bases and J sheds 2 bases, leaving 19 bases between their ends. Via the germline V gene, CDR1 is SGHVS and CDR2 FNYEAQ.

To estimate absolute template abundance from read counts, synthetic TCR analog templates were spiked into each PCR. Using the immunoSEQ assay, TCRbeta CDR3 regions were amplified from genomic DNA with bias-controlled V and J gene primers. Sequencing of rearranged TCRbeta segments was done at approximately 20X coverage. Per the original workflow: Sequencing errors were corrected by clustering and CDR3s were annotated against IMGT to assign V, D and J genes. Only productive TCRbeta rearrangements were used in downstream analyses, excluding out-of-frame or stop-codon sequences. Clonality was computed as one minus Shannon entropy normalized by the log of the number of unique productive sequences. Clones differing between time points or between blood and tumor were identified using Fisher's exact test with Benjamini-Hochberg correction, with an adjusted p below 0.01 applied as the threshold. Not all clones reach the TCRdb copy of this immuneACCESS table, which keeps in-frame sequences only. Checked studies attribute under half of the gap to unresolved V genes and leave the rest unexplained. The V and J calls and clone size were taken over from that table, and D and trimming were inferred from the DNA. This sample is represented by about 57,000 clones; approximately 80% of them were singletons. The ten largest clones capture around 5.7% of the sample.

Sequenced material: PBMCs, taken around atezolizumab (anti-PD-L1) treatment. The sequence joins TRBV7-6 to TRBJ2-7, with TRBD1 as a weak D call on 6 bases. The source of this sequence is a man in his 70s with urothelial cancer. The bases are TGTGCCAGCAGCCCAGGTCGGGCAGGGGCAACCTACGAGCAGTACTTC. The encoded protein is CASSPGRAGATYEQYF.